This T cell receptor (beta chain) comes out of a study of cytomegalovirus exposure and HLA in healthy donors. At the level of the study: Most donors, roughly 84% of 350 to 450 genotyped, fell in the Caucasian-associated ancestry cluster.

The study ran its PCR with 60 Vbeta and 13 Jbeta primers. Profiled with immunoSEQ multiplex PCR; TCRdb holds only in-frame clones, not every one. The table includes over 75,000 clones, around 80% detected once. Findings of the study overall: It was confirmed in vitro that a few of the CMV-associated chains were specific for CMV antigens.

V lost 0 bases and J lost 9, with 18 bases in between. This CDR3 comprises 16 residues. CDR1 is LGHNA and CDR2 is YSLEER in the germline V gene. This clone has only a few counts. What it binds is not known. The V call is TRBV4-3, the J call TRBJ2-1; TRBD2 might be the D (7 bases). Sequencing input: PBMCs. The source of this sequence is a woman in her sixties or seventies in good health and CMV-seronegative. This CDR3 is CASSQDPRGRAGEQFF. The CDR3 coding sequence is TGCGCCAGCAGCCAAGATCCAAGGGGGAGGGCCGGTGAGCAGTTCTTC.